This T cell receptor beta chain was retrieved from a study of CD8+ T cells in alopecia areata. Overall study results and limits: One nonresponder leaves baseline CD8+ expansion's link to response uncertain.

The V and J ends lost 0 bases and 5 bases respectively, with 2 bases between them. Germline V gene data show CDR1 as SGDLS and CDR2 as YYNGEE. The CDR3 spans 11 residues. Sequencing templates came from extracted RNA that was reverse transcribed into cDNA. TCRdb's copy holds only in-frame clones and misses some; the assay was immunoSEQ multiplex PCR. The table has a few hundred thousand clones, around two fifths seen once; the top ten hold 0.4% to 0.55%. Specified treatment: oral pan-JAK inhibitor, 5-10 mg twice daily. In regard to this clone: The antigen is unknown.

This clonotype was obtained from a human donor with alopecia areata. The starting material was CD4+ T cells sorted from blood, obtained at roughly week 30, from a patient treated with tofacitinib. The chain recombines TRBV9 with TRBJ1-1; D is undetermined. The CDR3 DNA reads as TGTGCCAGCAGCGTAGTTACTGAAGCTTTCTTT. Residues: CASSVVTEAFF.